The clone carrying this T cell receptor (beta chain) was counted ten times or more. Its antigen is not known. The CDR3 extends over 14 amino acids. Germline V lookup: CDR1 SGDLS, CDR2 YYNGEE. Trimming cost V 1 base and J 2 bases, with 10 bases left between them. The sample is drawn from a study of T-cell reconstitution after alpha-beta-depleted transplantation in children. Study-level points and caveats: By one year post-transplant, T-cell counts and diversity largely arose from T cells that were newly produced. Day-60 TCRbeta diversity that was high in some patients was derived from surviving recipient T cells and thymic progenitors. Several hundred rapidly expanded clones from non-depleted graft cells reportedly supplied alpha-beta T cells about two months post-transplant.

A library of TCRbeta sequences, prepared with unique molecular identifiers, was generated. MiXCR, applied by TCRdb to the PCR reads, yields one record per CDR3 protein. Altogether 55,000 to 70,000 distinct CDR3 sequences are present, under 13% being singletons, with the ten largest covering roughly an eighth. The TCR comes from a boy aged 5-17 years with acute myeloid leukemia, due to receive a stem cell transplant. The J gene is TRBJ2-7, the V gene TRBV9; D might be TRBD1 (6 bases). The sequencing used PBMCs, collected before TCRalphabeta/CD19-depleted stem cell transplant. The CDR3 here is CASSVTAGAYEQYF. CDR3 sequence (DNA): TGTGCCAGCAGCGTAACGGCAGGGGCCTACGAGCAGTACTTC.